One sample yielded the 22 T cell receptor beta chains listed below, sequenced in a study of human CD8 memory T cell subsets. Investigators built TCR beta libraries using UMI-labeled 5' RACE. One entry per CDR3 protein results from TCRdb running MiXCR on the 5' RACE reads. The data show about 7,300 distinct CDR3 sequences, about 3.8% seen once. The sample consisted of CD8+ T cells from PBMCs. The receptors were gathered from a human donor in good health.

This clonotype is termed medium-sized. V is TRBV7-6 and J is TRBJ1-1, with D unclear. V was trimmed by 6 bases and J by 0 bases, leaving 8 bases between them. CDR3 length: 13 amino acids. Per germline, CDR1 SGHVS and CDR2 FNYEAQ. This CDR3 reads CASSFGMNTEAFF. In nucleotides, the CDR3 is TGTGCCAGCAGTTTCGGGATGAACACTGAAGCTTTCTTT. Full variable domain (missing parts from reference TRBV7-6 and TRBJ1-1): GAGVSQSPRYKVTKRGQDVALRCDPISGHVSLYWYRQALGQGPEFLTYFNYEAQQDKSGLPNDRFSAERPEGSISTLTIQRTEQRDSAMYRCASSFGMNTEAFFGQGTRLTVV.

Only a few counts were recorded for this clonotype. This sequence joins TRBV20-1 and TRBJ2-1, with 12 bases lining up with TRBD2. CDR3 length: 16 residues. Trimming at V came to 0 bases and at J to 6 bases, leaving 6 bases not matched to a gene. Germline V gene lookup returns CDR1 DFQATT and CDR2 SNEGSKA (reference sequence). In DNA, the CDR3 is TGCAGTGCTAGAGAGCTAGCGGGAGGGCTGGGCAATGAGCAGTTCTTC. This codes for CSARELAGGLGNEQFF.

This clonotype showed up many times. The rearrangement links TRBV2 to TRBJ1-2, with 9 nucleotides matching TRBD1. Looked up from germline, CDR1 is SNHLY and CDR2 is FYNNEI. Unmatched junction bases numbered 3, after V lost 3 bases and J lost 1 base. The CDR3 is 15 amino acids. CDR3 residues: CASSERTGDNYGYTF. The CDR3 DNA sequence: TGTGCCAGCAGTGAGAGGACAGGGGATAACTATGGCTACACCTTC. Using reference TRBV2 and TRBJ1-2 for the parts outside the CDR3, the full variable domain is EPEVTQTPSHQVTQMGQEVILRCVPISNHLYFYWYRQILGQKVEFLVSFYNNEISEKSEIFDDQFSVERPDGSNFTLKIRSTKLEDSAMYFCASSERTGDNYGYTFGSGTRLTVV.

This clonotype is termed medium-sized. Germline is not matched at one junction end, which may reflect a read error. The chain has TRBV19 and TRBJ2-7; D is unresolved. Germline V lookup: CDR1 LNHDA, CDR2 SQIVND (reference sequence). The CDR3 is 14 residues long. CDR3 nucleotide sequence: TGTGCCAGTAGTATTGTGGGTAACTCCGACGAGCAGTACTTC. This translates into CASSIVGNSDEQYF.

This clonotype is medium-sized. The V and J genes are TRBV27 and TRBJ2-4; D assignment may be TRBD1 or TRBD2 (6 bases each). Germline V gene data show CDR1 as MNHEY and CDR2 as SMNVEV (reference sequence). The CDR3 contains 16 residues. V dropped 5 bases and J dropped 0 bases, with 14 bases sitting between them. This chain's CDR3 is CASSLSGGGAKNIQYF. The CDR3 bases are TGTGCCAGCAGTCTCTCCGGAGGGGGAGCCAAAAACATTCAGTACTTC.

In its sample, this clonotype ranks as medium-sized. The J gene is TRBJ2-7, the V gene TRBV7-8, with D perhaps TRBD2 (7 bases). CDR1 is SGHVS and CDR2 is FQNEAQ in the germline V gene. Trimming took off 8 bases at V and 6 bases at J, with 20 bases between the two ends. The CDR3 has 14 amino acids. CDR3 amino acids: CASLAGAAGREQYF. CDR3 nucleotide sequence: TGTGCCAGCTTGGCGGGGGCCGCCGGCCGCGAGCAGTACTTC.

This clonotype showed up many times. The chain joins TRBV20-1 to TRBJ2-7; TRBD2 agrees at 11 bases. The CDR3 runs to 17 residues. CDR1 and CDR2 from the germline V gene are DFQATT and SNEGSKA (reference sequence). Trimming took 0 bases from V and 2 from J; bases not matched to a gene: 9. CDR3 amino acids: CSARDSLAGGTPYEQYF. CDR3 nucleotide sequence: TGCAGTGCTAGAGATTCCCTAGCGGGAGGCACCCCCTACGAGCAGTACTTC.

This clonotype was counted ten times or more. DNA for the CDR3: TGTGCCAGCAGCTTAGAAGGAGAGGGGGAGGAGACCCAGTACTTC. As protein: CASSLEGEGEETQYF. The chain links TRBV7-9 to TRBJ2-5; D is perhaps TRBD1 (6 bases). V lost 1 base and J 5 bases, leaving 14 bases between the germline ends. Germline-derived CDR1 and CDR2 are SEHNR and FQNEAQ (reference sequence). The CDR3 runs 15 residues.

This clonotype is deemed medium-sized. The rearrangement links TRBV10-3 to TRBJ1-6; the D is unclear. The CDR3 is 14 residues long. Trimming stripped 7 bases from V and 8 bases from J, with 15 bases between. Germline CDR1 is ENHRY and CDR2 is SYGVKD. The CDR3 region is CAITTDLPDSPLHF. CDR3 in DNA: TGTGCCATCACTACTGACCTACCTGATTCACCCCTCCACTTT.

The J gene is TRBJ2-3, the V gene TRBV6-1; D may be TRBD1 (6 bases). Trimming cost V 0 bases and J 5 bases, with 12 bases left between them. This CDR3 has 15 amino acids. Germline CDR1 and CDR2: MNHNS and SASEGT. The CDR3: CASSEAQGKGDTQYF. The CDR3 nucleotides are TGTGCCAGCAGTGAAGCGCAGGGGAAAGGAGATACGCAGTATTTT.

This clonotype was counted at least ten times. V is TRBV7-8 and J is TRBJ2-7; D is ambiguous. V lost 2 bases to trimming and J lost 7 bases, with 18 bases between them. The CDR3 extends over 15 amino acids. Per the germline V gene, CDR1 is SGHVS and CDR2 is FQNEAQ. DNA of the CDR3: TGTGCCAGCAGCTTAAACCCGGACCTAAATCGAGAGCAGTACTTC. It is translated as CASSLNPDLNREQYF.

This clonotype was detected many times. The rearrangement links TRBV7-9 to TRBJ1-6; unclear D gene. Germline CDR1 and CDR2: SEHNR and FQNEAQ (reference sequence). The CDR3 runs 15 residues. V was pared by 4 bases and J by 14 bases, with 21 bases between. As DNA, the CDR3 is TGTGCCAGCAGCTCACCGACTCCTATTGGGCGATCCCTCCACTTT. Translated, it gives CASSSPTPIGRSLHF.

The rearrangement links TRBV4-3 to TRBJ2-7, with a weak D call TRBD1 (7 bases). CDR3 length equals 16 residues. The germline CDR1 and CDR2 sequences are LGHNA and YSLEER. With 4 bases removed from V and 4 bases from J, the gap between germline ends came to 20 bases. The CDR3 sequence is CASSPDLEAGGYEQYF. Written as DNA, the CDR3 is TGCGCCAGCAGCCCCGACCTGGAGGCAGGGGGGTACGAGCAGTACTTC.

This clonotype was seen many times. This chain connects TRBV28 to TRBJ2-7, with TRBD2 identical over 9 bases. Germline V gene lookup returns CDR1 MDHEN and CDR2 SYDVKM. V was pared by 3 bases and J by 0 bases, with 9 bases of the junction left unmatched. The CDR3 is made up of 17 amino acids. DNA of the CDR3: TGTGCCAGCAGTTTGGTCCTAGCGGGAATTAGCTCCTACGAGCAGTACTTC. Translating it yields CASSLVLAGISSYEQYF.

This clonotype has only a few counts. CDR3 amino acids: CASPLTQGNEQFF. The CDR3 region has the DNA TGTGCCAGCCCCCTCACACAGGGTAATGAGCAGTTCTTC. The chain recombines TRBV3-2 with TRBJ2-1; the D call of TRBD1 is as the table states it, not checked on the DNA. TRBV3-2 is designated a pseudogene. The CDR3 totals 13 residues.

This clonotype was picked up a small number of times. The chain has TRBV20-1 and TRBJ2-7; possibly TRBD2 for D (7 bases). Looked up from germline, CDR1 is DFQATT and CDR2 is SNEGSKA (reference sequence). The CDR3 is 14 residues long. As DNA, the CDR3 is TGCAGCGTCCAGGGGCTAGCGGAACCTTACGAGCAGTACTTC. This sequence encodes CSVQGLAEPYEQYF.

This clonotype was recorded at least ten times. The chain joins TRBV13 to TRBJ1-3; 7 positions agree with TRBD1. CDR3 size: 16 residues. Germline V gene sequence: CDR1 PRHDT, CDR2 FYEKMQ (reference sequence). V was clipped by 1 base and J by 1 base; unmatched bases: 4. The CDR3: CASSLVGGKSGNTIYF. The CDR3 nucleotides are TGTGCCAGCAGCTTAGTAGGGGGCAAGTCTGGAAACACCATATATTTT.

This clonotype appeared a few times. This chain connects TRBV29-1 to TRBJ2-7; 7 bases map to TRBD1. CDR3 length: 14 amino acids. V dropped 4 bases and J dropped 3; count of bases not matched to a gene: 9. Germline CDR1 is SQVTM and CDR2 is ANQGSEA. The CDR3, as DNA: TGCAGCGTTGGGGGTGGACAGGAGGTCTACGAGCAGTACTTC. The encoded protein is CSVGGGQEVYEQYF.

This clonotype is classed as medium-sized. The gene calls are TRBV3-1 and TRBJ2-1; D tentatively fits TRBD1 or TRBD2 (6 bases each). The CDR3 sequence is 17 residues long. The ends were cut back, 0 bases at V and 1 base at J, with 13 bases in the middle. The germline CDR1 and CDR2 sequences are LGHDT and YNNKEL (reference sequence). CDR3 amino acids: CASSQERGHGSYNEQFF. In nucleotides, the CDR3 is TGTGCCAGCAGCCAAGAGCGGGGACATGGTTCCTACAATGAGCAGTTCTTC.

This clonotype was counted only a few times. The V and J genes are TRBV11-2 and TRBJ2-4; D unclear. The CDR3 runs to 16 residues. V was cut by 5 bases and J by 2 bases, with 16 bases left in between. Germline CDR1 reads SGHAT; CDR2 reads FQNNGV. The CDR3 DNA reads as TGTGCCAGCAGCCACCGCAGACTTCCTCCCAAAAACATTCAGTACTTC. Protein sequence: CASSHRRLPPKNIQYF.

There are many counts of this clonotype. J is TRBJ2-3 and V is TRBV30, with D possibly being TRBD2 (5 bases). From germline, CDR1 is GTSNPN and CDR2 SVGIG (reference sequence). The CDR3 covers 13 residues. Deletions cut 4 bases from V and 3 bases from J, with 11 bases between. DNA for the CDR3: TGTGCCTGGACCCGGACTTTAACAGATACGCAGTATTTT. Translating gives CAWTRTLTDTQYF.

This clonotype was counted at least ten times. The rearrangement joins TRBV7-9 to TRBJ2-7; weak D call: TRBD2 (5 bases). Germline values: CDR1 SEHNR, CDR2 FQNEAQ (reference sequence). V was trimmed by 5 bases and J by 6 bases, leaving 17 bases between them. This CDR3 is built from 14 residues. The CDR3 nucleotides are TGTGCCAGCAGCCAAACGTCTGAGGGCGGCGAGCAGTACTTC. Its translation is CASSQTSEGGEQYF.